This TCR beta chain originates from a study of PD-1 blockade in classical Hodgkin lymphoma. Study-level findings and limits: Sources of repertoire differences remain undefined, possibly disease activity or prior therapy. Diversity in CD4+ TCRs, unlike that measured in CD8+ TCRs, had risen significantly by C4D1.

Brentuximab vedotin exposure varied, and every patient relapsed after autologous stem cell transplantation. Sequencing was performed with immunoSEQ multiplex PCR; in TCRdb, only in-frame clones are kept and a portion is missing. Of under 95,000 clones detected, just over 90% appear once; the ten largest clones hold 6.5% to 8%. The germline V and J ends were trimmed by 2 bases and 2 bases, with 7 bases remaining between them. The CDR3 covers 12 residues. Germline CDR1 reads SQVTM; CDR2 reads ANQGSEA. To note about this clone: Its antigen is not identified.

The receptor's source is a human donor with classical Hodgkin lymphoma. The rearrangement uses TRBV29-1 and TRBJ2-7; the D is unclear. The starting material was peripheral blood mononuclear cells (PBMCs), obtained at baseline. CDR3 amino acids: CSVELETYEQYF. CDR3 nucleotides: TGCAGCGTTGAATTAGAGACCTACGAGCAGTACTTC.